These 21 T cell receptor beta chains were sequenced from one sample in a study of identical twins' blood T cells. Each CDR3 protein gets one entry after TCRdb re-called the 5' RACE reads with MiXCR. The table has 300,000 to 450,000 distinct CDR3 sequences, approximately 30% seen once; the top ten hold around 5.6%. What was sequenced was PBMCs. All receptors come from a woman aged 18-49 years in good health.

This clonotype was recorded at least ten times. For the CDR3, the DNA is TGTGCCAGCAGTGGCTACTGGAGGGGGCCTAGTGAAAAACTGTTTTTT. It yields the protein CASSGYWRGPSEKLFF. The J gene is TRBJ1-4, the V gene TRBV14; 7 nucleotides agree with TRBD1. The CDR3 loop spans 16 amino acids. Germline lookup yields CDR1 SGHDN and CDR2 FVKESK. Losses at the gene ends were 6 bases for V and 7 bases for J; bases not matched to a gene: 14. Based on the CDR3 plus reference TRBV14 and TRBJ1-4, the full variable domain is EAGVTQFPSHSVIEKGQTVTLRCDPISGHDNLYWYRRVMGKEIKFLLHFVKESKQDESGMPNNRFLAERTGGTYSTLKVQPAELEDSGVYFCASSGYWRGPSEKLFFGSGTQLSVL.

This clonotype turned up a few times. CDR3 residues: CASSMGGYTEAFF. As DNA, the CDR3 is TGTGCCAGTAGTATGGGGGGGTACACTGAAGCTTTCTTT. The chain uses TRBV19 and TRBJ1-1; possible D gene TRBD1, 5 bases. Trimming stripped 3 bases from V and 3 bases from J, with 8 bases between. The CDR3 runs 13 residues. Germline V gene sequence: CDR1 LNHDA, CDR2 SQIVND (reference sequence). The whole variable domain, filled in from reference TRBV19 and TRBJ1-1, reads DGGITQSPKYLFRKEGQNVTLSCEQNLNHDAMYWYRQDPGQGLRLIYYSQIVNDFQKGDIAEGYSVSREKKESFPLTVTSAQKNPTAFYLCASSMGGYTEAFFGQGTRLTVV.

Turning to this clonotype: A much more abundant neighbour one base away suggests this may be a read error. The V and J genes are TRBV29-1 and TRBJ2-3; D is undetermined. This CDR3 comprises 11 residues. V was shortened by 3 bases and J by 1 base, with 2 bases between the two germline ends. The germline CDR1 and CDR2 sequences are SQVTM and ANQGSEA. The CDR3 loop reads CSVEGTDTQYF. The CDR3 region has the DNA TGCAGCGTTGAGGGCACAGATACGCAGTATTTT.

This chain links TRBV4-2 with TRBJ2-7; D is unresolved. The V end lost 4 bases, the J end lost 7 bases, and 14 bases lay between the germline ends. CDR3 length: 13 residues. Germline V gene lookup returns CDR1 LGHNA and CDR2 YNFKEQ. The CDR3 DNA is TGTGCCAGCAGCCCACCCGACCTAGAAGAGCAGTACTTC. As protein: CASSPPDLEEQYF.

This clonotype was seen at least ten times. This chain joins TRBV6-5 and TRBJ1-2; the D gene is possibly TRBD1 (5 bases). The CDR3 contains 15 residues. Trimming cost V 4 bases and J 11 bases, with 23 bases left between them. The germline V gene has CDR1 MNHEY and CDR2 SVGAGI. CDR3 region: CASSSRAGGLWGYTF. The CDR3 DNA follows: TGTGCCAGCAGTTCGAGGGCTGGCGGATTATGGGGGTACACCTTC.

This clonotype was seen more than once but under ten times. The rearrangement joins TRBV4-3 to TRBJ1-6, with a possible D match to TRBD1 (6 bases). This CDR3 contains 16 residues. Germline CDR1 is LGHNA and CDR2 is YSLEER. Trimming shortened V by 0 bases and J by 10 bases, and 16 bases separated the two germline ends. In nucleotides, the CDR3 is TGCGCCAGCAGCCAAGAGGTTCACAGGGACGGCTCACCCCTCCACTTT. It translates to CASSQEVHRDGSPLHF.

As concerns this clonotype: This may stem from a read error, because a much larger clone lies one nucleotide away. Likely a read error: the CDR3 ends without its conserved phenylalanine or tryptophan. CDR3: CSATGWNSYEQYL. The CDR3 coding sequence is TGCAGTGCTACCGGCTGGAACTCCTACGAGCAGTACTTA. The chain employs TRBV20-1 and TRBJ2-7; D is unresolved. Germline loops: CDR1 DFQATT, CDR2 SNEGSKA (reference sequence). CDR3 size: 13 residues. Trimming cost V 4 bases and J 0 bases, with 10 bases left between them.

In its sample, this clonotype was seen many times. The chain is built from TRBV4-2 and TRBJ1-1, with TRBD1 identical over 8 bases. The length of the CDR3 is 12 residues. V was pared by 3 bases and J by 7 bases, with 1 base of the junction left unmatched. Germline V gene sequence: CDR1 LGHNA, CDR2 YNFKEQ. CDR3 sequence: CASSQTGVEAFF. In nucleotides, the CDR3 is TGTGCCAGCAGCCAGACAGGGGTTGAAGCTTTCTTT.

This clonotype was counted a single time. The CDR3 loop is CSARSDSVPNTQYF. The CDR3, as DNA: TGCAGTGCTAGATCGGACTCTGTGCCAAATACGCAGTATTTT. The gene calls are TRBV20-1 and TRBJ2-3; a possible D gene is TRBD2 (5 bases). The CDR3 covers 14 residues. Germline CDR1 DFQATT, CDR2 SNEGSKA (reference sequence). Trimming took 2 bases from V and 7 from J, leaving 16 bases between them.

The chain links TRBV6-5 to TRBJ1-6; D may be TRBD1 (6 bases). The CDR3 is 13 residues long. Germline loops: CDR1 MNHEY, CDR2 SVGAGI. Trimming removed 2 bases from V and 11 bases from J, with 10 bases in between. The CDR3 bases are TGTGCCAGCAGTTACGGGACACTGACACCCCTCCACTTT. This gives the protein CASSYGTLTPLHF.

This clonotype was seen more than once but under ten times. This chain links TRBV4-3 with TRBJ2-5, with 7 nucleotides matching TRBD1. V was pared by 2 bases and J by 6 bases, with 6 bases of the junction left unmatched. The CDR3 spans 14 residues. The germline V gene encodes CDR1 LGHNA and CDR2 YSLEER. CDR3 bases: TGCGCCAGCAGCCAACGACAGGGTCAAAAGACCCAGTACTTC. It translates to CASSQRQGQKTQYF.

V and J are TRBV29-1 and TRBJ2-3, with 12 bases fitting TRBD2. J gave up 4 bases and V 8 bases, and 13 bases lay outside the gene matches. Germline V gene data show CDR1 as SQVTM and CDR2 as ANQGSEA. The CDR3 loop spans 16 amino acids. CDR3: CSSRATSGRFADTQYF. CDR3 nucleotides: TGCAGCTCCCGAGCGACTAGCGGGAGATTTGCAGATACGCAGTATTTT.

This clonotype was seen at least ten times. The chain is built from TRBV29-1 and TRBJ2-3, with D uncertain. The CDR3 contains 13 residues. Germline lookup yields CDR1 SQVTM and CDR2 ANQGSEA. Trimming took 2 bases from V and 6 from J, leaving 12 bases between them. The CDR3 DNA follows: TGCAGCGTTGAAACATCCCCGAGCGATACGCAGTATTTT. It codes for CSVETSPSDTQYF.

The chain's CDR3 is CASSLSRGLSGNTIYF. As DNA, the CDR3 is TGTGCCAGCAGCCTCTCCAGGGGGCTCTCTGGAAACACCATATATTTT. The V gene is TRBV3-1, the J gene TRBJ1-3; 8 nucleotides align to TRBD1. The CDR3 is 16 residues long. Germline V CDR1 and CDR2: LGHDT, YNNKEL (reference sequence). The J segment lost 0 bases and the V segment lost 4 bases, leaving 5 bases of the junction unmatched.

The table lists this clonotype with many counts. The chain links TRBV2 to TRBJ1-6; D is undetermined. With 5 bases removed from V and 9 bases from J, the gap between germline ends came to 14 bases. The CDR3 loop spans 14 amino acids. In germline, CDR1 is SNHLY, CDR2 FYNNEI. This CDR3 is CASSRQEETSPLHF. The CDR3 nucleotides are TGTGCCAGCAGTAGGCAGGAAGAGACTTCACCCCTCCACTTT.

This clonotype was counted between two and nine times. At one boundary the junction diverges from the germline segment, which might be a read error. V gene TRBV29-1 combines with J gene TRBJ1-2; D unresolved. Germline V gives CDR1 SQVTM, CDR2 ANQGSEA. There are 13 residues in the CDR3. The CDR3 region has the DNA TGCAGCGTTGAAGAAGGGTCCATGTATGGCTGCACCTTC. This encodes CSVEEGSMYGCTF.

This clonotype was seen a few times. V and J are TRBV29-1 and TRBJ1-2; 8 bases line up with TRBD1. Looked up from germline, CDR1 is SQVTM and CDR2 is ANQGSEA. The length of the CDR3 is 12 residues. Trimming took 6 bases from V and 7 from J; bases not matched to a gene: 7. CDR3 loop: CSVATGEVGYTF. The CDR3, as DNA: TGCAGCGTCGCGACAGGGGAGGTTGGCTACACCTTC.

The J gene is TRBJ2-1, the V gene TRBV7-6; tentatively, D is TRBD1 (5 bases). Looked up from germline, CDR1 is SGHVS and CDR2 is FNYEAQ. V lost 5 bases and J lost 5, with 10 bases in between. The CDR3 is 13 residues long. CDR3 DNA: TGTGCCAGCAGCACGAGACAGAACAATGAGCAGTTCTTC. It codes for CASSTRQNNEQFF. Based on the CDR3 plus reference TRBV7-6 and TRBJ2-1, the full variable domain is GAGVSQSPRYKVTKRGQDVALRCDPISGHVSLYWYRQALGQGPEFLTYFNYEAQQDKSGLPNDRFSAERPEGSISTLTIQRTEQRDSAMYRCASSTRQNNEQFFGPGTRLTVL.

The chain couples TRBV5-1 to TRBJ1-1; the D is unclear. The V gene lost 0 bases and the J gene lost 4 bases, with 13 bases spanning the gap. CDR3 length: 15 amino acids. Germline CDR1 is SGHRS and CDR2 is YFSETQ. DNA of the CDR3: TGCGCCAGCAGCTTGGGCGTTCGAGGCGGCACTGAAGCTTTCTTT. Amino acid sequence: CASSLGVRGGTEAFF.

The rearrangement uses TRBV27 and TRBJ1-1; weak D call: TRBD1 (5 bases). Germline-derived CDR1 and CDR2 are MNHEY and SMNVEV (reference sequence). Trimming shortened V by 6 bases and J by 0 bases, and 11 bases separated the two germline ends. CDR3 length: 14 residues. DNA of the CDR3: TGTGCCAGCAGAGGGGATTCCATGAACACTGAAGCTTTCTTT. Amino acids: CASRGDSMNTEAFF.

This clonotype has only a few counts. The CDR3 region is CSASLMGDLNYGYTF. CDR3 nucleotides: TGCAGTGCTAGTTTAATGGGGGATCTCAACTATGGCTACACCTTC. The chain recombines TRBV20-1 with TRBJ1-2, with a tentative D call TRBD1 (5 bases). The CDR3 length is 15 residues. Germline V gene sequence: CDR1 DFQATT, CDR2 SNEGSKA (reference sequence). Trimming stripped 3 bases from V and 2 bases from J, with 16 bases between.